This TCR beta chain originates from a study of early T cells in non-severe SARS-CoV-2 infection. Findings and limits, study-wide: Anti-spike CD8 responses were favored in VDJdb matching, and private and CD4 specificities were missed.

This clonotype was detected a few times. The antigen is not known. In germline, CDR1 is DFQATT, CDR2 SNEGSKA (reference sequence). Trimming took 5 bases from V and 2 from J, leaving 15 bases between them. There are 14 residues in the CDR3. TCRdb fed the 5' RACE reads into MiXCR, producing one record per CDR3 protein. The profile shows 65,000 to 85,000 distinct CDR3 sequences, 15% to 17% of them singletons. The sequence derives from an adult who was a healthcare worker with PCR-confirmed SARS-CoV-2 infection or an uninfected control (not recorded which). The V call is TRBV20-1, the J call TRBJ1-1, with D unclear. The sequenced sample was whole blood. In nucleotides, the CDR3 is TGCAGTGCTTCTCGTATTACTGCCAACACTGAAGCTTTCTTT. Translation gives CSASRITANTEAFF.